What follows are 7 T cell receptor beta chains derived from one specimen sequenced in a study of T cell responses to AZD1222 COVID-19 vaccine. The protocol was immunoSEQ multiplex PCR, while the TCRdb copy is restricted to in-frame clones and leaves out a portion. The data show 83,000 or so clones, less than 95% seen once. Material: peripheral blood, obtained 28 days after the second AZD1222 dose. The source of these receptors is an adult who received the AZD1222 COVID-19 vaccine.

J is TRBJ2-3 and V is TRBV18; no clear D gene. CDR1 and CDR2 from the germline V gene are KGHSH and LQKENI. The CDR3 has 13 amino acids. Trimming cost V 0 bases and J 4 bases, with 5 bases left between them. In nucleotides, the CDR3 is TGTGCCAGCTCACCACCCAGGCCAGATACGCAGTATTTT. Its translation is CASSPPRPDTQYF.

The chain recombines TRBV6-1 with TRBJ2-7, with D unresolved. The CDR3 contains 13 residues. CDR1 and CDR2 from the germline V gene are MNHNS and SASEGT. Trimming left V 3 bases short and J 0 bases short, with 6 bases between. The CDR3 sequence is CASSDSPSYEQYF. CDR3 nucleotide sequence: TGTGCCAGCAGTGATTCACCCTCCTACGAGCAGTACTTC.

V usage is TRBV14 and J usage is TRBJ2-4; TRBD1 agrees at 7 bases. Germline loops: CDR1 SGHDN, CDR2 FVKESK. The CDR3 runs 14 residues. Trimming took 3 bases from V and 1 from J; bases not matched to a gene: 0. The CDR3 coding sequence is TGTGCCAGCAGCCAGACAGGGGCCAAAAACATTCAGTACTTC. Translation: CASSQTGAKNIQYF. Combining the CDR3 with reference TRBV14 and TRBJ2-4 gives the whole variable domain EAGVTQFPSHSVIEKGQTVTLRCDPISGHDNLYWYRRVMGKEIKFLLHFVKESKQDESGMPNNRFLAERTGGTYSTLKVQPAELEDSGVYFCASSQTGAKNIQYFGAGTRLSVL.

The gene calls are TRBV6-5 and TRBJ1-2, with TRBD1 identical over 9 bases. Germline V gene data show CDR1 as MNHEY and CDR2 as SVGAGI. The V and J ends lost 6 bases and 3 bases, in that order; junction bases with no gene match: 5. The CDR3 consists of 14 residues. The CDR3 here is CASSRRTGDYGYTF. DNA of the CDR3: TGTGCCAGCAGCCGTCGGACAGGGGACTATGGCTACACCTTC.

This chain joins TRBV7-8 and TRBJ1-1; 8 bases are shared with TRBD1. This CDR3 contains 16 residues. The V gene end was trimmed by 2 bases and the J gene end by 5 bases; junction bases not matched to a gene: 10. In germline, CDR1 is SGHVS, CDR2 FQNEAQ. The CDR3 loop is CASSLSGGGVGTEAFF. Written as DNA, the CDR3 is TGTGCCAGCAGCTTATCAGGGGGCGGGGTAGGGACTGAAGCTTTCTTT.

The V gene is TRBV4-2, the J gene TRBJ2-7; the D gene is possibly TRBD1 (5 bases). The ends were cut back, 0 bases at V and 2 bases at J, with 11 bases in the middle. There are 15 residues in the CDR3. The germline gives CDR1 LGHNA, CDR2 YNFKEQ. This chain's CDR3 is CASSQDYDSPYEQYF. CDR3 nucleotide sequence: TGTGCCAGCAGCCAAGATTACGACAGCCCCTACGAGCAGTACTTC.

The chain joins TRBV7-3 to TRBJ1-1, with TRBD1 matching over 7 bases. The J segment lost 2 bases and the V segment lost 2 bases, leaving 17 bases of the junction unmatched. The CDR3 runs to 19 residues. CDR1 is SGHTA and CDR2 is FQGTGA in the germline V gene. The chain's CDR3 is CASSLDGHRGALSNTEAFF. The CDR3 coding sequence is TGTGCCAGCAGCTTAGACGGCCACAGGGGCGCCCTTTCCAACACTGAAGCTTTCTTT.